This is a list of T cell receptor beta chains from one sample in a study of T cell responses to AZD1222 COVID-19 vaccine. Clones were sequenced by immunoSEQ multiplex PCR, and TCRdb holds only the in-frame ones, with some missing. The sample carries 150,000 or so clones, 80% to 95% recorded once. The sequencing used peripheral blood, collected on day 0 of AZD1222 vaccination. These receptors were collected from an adult in good health. The conserved cysteine and the conserved F or W are not part of the CDR3 here. The order of the fields is V gene, CDR3 length, J gene, CDR3 protein.

V: TRBV11-1
length: 13
J: TRBJ2-2
CDR3: ASSFNGEAVGELF

V: TRBV7-9
length: 16
J: TRBJ2-2
CDR3: ASSSTWTSGDSTGELF

V: TRBV11-3
length: 12
J: TRBJ2-1
CDR3: ASSLGGGFNEQF

V: TRBV19
length: 17
J: TRBJ1-2
CDR3: ASRQQTAIRTPSNYGYT

V: TRBV4-1
length: 14
J: TRBJ2-1
CDR3: ASSQVGRRRYNEQF

V: TRBV2
length: 15
J: TRBJ2-7
CDR3: ASRPEITSGSWDEQY

V: TRBV7-9
length: 16
J: TRBJ2-3
CDR3: ASSPNPPAGDPTDTQY

V: TRBV5-4
length: 14
J: TRBJ2-7
CDR3: ASSWETSGGDYEQY

V: TRBV6-1
length: 13
J: TRBJ2-3
CDR3: ASSEGGNGPDTQY

V: TRBV28
length: 11
J: TRBJ1-2
CDR3: AAMGRGTYGYT

V: TRBV9
length: 11
J: TRBJ2-7
CDR3: ASSDQTSPEQY

V: TRBV10-3
length: 11
J: TRBJ1-1
CDR3: AISEFGVGEAF

V: TRBV23-1
length: 15
J: TRBJ2-7
CDR3: ASSPRPGPSSSYEQY

V: TRBV27
length: 12
J: TRBJ2-1
CDR3: ASRIAGGRDEQF